A selection of T cell receptor beta chains follows, all from one sample in a study of beta chain features in type 1 diabetes. The method was immunoSEQ multiplex PCR; TCRdb's version includes in-frame clones alone and lacks a portion of them. This repertoire shows 310,000 or so clones, 15% found once; its top ten account for roughly 0.015%. Sequenced material: naive CD4+ T cells from blood. The receptors originated from a young man with type 1 diabetes. The conserved cysteine and the conserved F or W are not part of the CDR3 here. The size of a clone is reported for some rows only, either as once, few or many, or as a class for expanded clones.

>TRBJ1-2|few|TRBV7-9
ASSTQGGGYT
>TRBJ2-7|.|TRBV6-6
ASSYPGQGYLEQY
>TRBJ2-7|.|TRBV27
ASSRQTGLSYEQY
>TRBJ2-1|.|TRBV29-1
SCSGRFGFEQF
>TRBJ2-7|.|TRBV7-9
ASTLRGEADEQY
>TRBJ2-7|few|TRBV5-4
ASSIRDVEY
>TRBJ2-1|few|TRBV7-9
ASSFALAGGYYNEQF
>TRBJ2-1|.|TRBV4-3
ASSHRTSGGNNEQF
>TRBJ1-5|.|TRBV28
ASSLLDILPQPQH
>TRBJ2-3|few|TRBV18
ASSPLRTGEGTDTQY
>TRBJ2-5|.|TRBV2
ASILAAAQETQY
>TRBJ1-3|.|TRBV4-3
ASSQDSGRDSGNTIY
>TRBJ2-5|few|TRBV7-2
ASSLGMTGGGETQY
>TRBJ2-7|few|TRBV29-1
SVRGLAVEQY
>TRBJ2-1|few|TRBV2
ASMPLTGSSYNEQF
>TRBJ2-7|.|TRBV27
ASSSHRTPYEQY
>TRBJ1-2|few|TRBV7-9
ASSLAGVKYGYT
>TRBJ2-3|few|TRBV18
ASSRGGSDTQY
>TRBJ1-2|few|TRBV6-5
ASTSPAEKNGYT
>TRBJ2-5|few|TRBV7-2
ASRRGAETQY
>TRBJ1-6|few|TRBV11-2
ASMLGGSSPLH
>TRBJ2-5|.|TRBV7-9
ASSPGAYGETQY
>TRBJ2-1|few|TRBV28
ASSSLLASSYNEQF
>TRBJ1-2|few|TRBV30
AWQRQGPYGYT
>TRBJ2-1|few|TRBV6-5
ASSYSGRTYNEQF
>TRBJ1-3|few|TRBV9
ASSAGGGSGNTIY